These T cell receptor beta chains were read from a single sample in a study of PD-1 blockade in classical Hodgkin lymphoma. Generated by immunoSEQ multiplex PCR, the TCRdb table keeps only in-frame clones and is missing some. Of tens of thousands of clones in the sample, about 89% were seen once. Sequenced material: peripheral blood mononuclear cells (PBMCs), taken before the fourth cycle of nivolumab. These TCRs come from a human donor with classical Hodgkin lymphoma. The CDR3 runs from the conserved cysteine through the conserved F or W. The D gene is left open where the match is weak. Rows give clone size only sometimes, using once, few, many, or a class for an expanded clone.

j_gene,d_gene,v_gene,abundance,CDR3nt,CDR3aa
TRBJ1-3,TRBD1,TRBV9,-,TGTGCCAGCAGCCGACAGGGGCCCGGCAGTGGAAACACCATATATTTT,CASSRQGPGSGNTIYF
TRBJ1-5,-,TRBV6-5,-,TGTGCCAGCAGTTACTCCGCAGGGAGTCAGCCCCAGCATTTT,CASSYSAGSQPQHF
TRBJ2-7,-,TRBV5-6,-,TGTGCCAGCAGCTTGACCGGATTCTACGAGCAGTACTTC,CASSLTGFYEQYF
TRBJ2-3,TRBD2,TRBV18,-,TGTGCCAGCTCACCACTGAGCGGGGGAGCCACAGATACGCAGTATTTT,CASSPLSGGATDTQYF
TRBJ2-5,TRBD2,TRBV27,-,TGTGCCAGCAGTTTATTGGCTAGCGGGAGGGGTCGGGAGACCCAGTACTTC,CASSLLASGRGRETQYF
TRBJ1-1,-,TRBV12-5,-,TGTGCTAGTGGTTTGCGGGAGAGGAGGAACACTGAAGCTTTCTTT,CASGLRERRNTEAFF
TRBJ2-3,-,TRBV7-8,-,TGTGCCAGCACCCCTCTCTTGGGGTGGCAGTATTTT,CASTPLLGWQYF
TRBJ2-1,TRBD2,TRBV9,-,TGTGCCAGCAGCCTAACCGGGGGGGAGCAGTTCTTC,CASSLTGGEQFF
TRBJ2-3,TRBD1,TRBV29-1,-,TGCAGCGTTGAGGATTGGTTCGGACAGGCTAGCACAGATACGCAGTATTTT,CSVEDWFGQASTDTQYF
TRBJ2-2,TRBD1,TRBV5-4,-,TGTGCCAGCAGCTTGGGACAGGGTCACACCGGGGAGCTGTTTTTT,CASSLGQGHTGELFF
TRBJ2-1,TRBD2,TRBV5-1,-,TGCGCCAGCAGCTCACAGACTAGCGGGAGTTTGAATGAGCAGTTCTTC,CASSSQTSGSLNEQFF
TRBJ2-2,-,TRBV9,-,TGTGCCAGCAGCGTAGTTGCCGGGGAGCTGTTTTTT,CASSVVAGELFF
TRBJ1-2,-,TRBV2,-,TGTGCCAGCAGTCGCGTAACTTCTGGCTACACCTTC,CASSRVTSGYTF
TRBJ2-5,TRBD1,TRBV27,-,TGTGCCAGCAGTCTCTCCGGACAGGGAGAGACCCAGTACTTC,CASSLSGQGETQYF
TRBJ2-3,-,TRBV29-1,-,TGCAGCGTCGGGCTGGGGGCTAGCACAGATACGCAGTATTTT,CSVGLGASTDTQYF
TRBJ2-1,-,TRBV4-3,-,TGCGCCAGCAGCCAAGATGGCTCGAGCTCCTACAATGAGCAGTTCTTC,CASSQDGSSSYNEQFF
TRBJ2-7,-,TRBV28,-,TGTGCCAGCAGTTCCCTCTGGGAGCAGTACTTC,CASSSLWEQYF
TRBJ1-5,TRBD1,TRBV28,-,TGTGCCAGCACCTCGACAGGGGGCAATCAGCCCCAGCATTTT,CASTSTGGNQPQHF
TRBJ2-3,-,TRBV28,few,TGTGCCAGCAGGGCCGGGTACGGAGGCACAGATACGCAGTATTTT,CASRAGYGGTDTQYF
TRBJ2-1,-,TRBV6-4,-,TGTGCCAGCTTCCGAAGGCGGGAAGGGGACAATGAGCAGTTCTTC,CASFRRREGDNEQFF
TRBJ2-5,-,TRBV7-8,-,TGTGCCAGCAGCCGCCCGGGACGGGGAGTAGAGACCCAGTACTTC,CASSRPGRGVETQYF
TRBJ2-2,TRBD1,TRBV11-2,-,TGTGCCAGCAGCTTAGCGCTGGCAGGGGGCTACACCGGGGAGCTGTTTTTT,CASSLALAGGYTGELFF
TRBJ1-4,-,TRBV7-2,-,TGTGCCAGCAGCTTAGGAGTTAATGAAAAACTGTTTTTT,CASSLGVNEKLFF
TRBJ2-7,-,TRBV11-2,-,TGTGCCAGCAGCTTAGTGGGGGACGAGCAGTACTTC,CASSLVGDEQYF
TRBJ1-1,-,TRBV7-9,-,TGTGCCAGCAGCCCACCTAAAGGCAGCATGAACACTGAAGCTTTCTTT,CASSPPKGSMNTEAFF
TRBJ1-2,-,TRBV5-1,-,TGCGCCAGCAGCTTGGAGAATTACTATGGCTACACCTTC,CASSLENYYGYTF
TRBJ1-2,TRBD1,TRBV19,-,TGTGCCAGTAACCTACAGGGGTCTGGCTACACCTTC,CASNLQGSGYTF
TRBJ2-5,-,TRBV6-5,-,TGTGCCAGCAGCTCCGACTCTAACGGAGAGACCCAGTACTTC,CASSSDSNGETQYF
TRBJ2-7,-,TRBV28,-,TGTGCCAGCGGCCAAGTTCGCAAGCAGTACTTC,CASGQVRKQYF
TRBJ2-1,TRBD2,TRBV7-2,once,TGTGCCAGCAGCGGGCTAGCGGGAGTTTCTGAGCAGTTCTTC,CASSGLAGVSEQFF
TRBJ2-7,-,TRBV2,few,TGTGCCAGCAGTGAGCAGTACTTC,CASSEQYF
TRBJ2-3,-,TRBV5-6,-,TGTGCCAGCAGAACCCGGGGCTTAGGCACAGATACGCAGTATTTT,CASRTRGLGTDTQYF
TRBJ2-3,-,TRBV28,-,TGTGCCAGCAGCCGCTCGGTCGCCGCAGATACGCAGTATTTT,CASSRSVAADTQYF
TRBJ2-1,TRBD2,TRBV18,-,TGTGCCAGCTCACCACGGGGACTAGCGGGAGAAAATGAGCAGTTCTTC,CASSPRGLAGENEQFF
TRBJ2-7,-,TRBV7-9,-,TGTGCCAGCAGACCCGAGGGGCCCTACGAGCAGTACTTC,CASRPEGPYEQYF
TRBJ2-2,TRBD2,TRBV14,-,TGTGCCAGCAGCCCTCTTACGGGAGGGCCCGTGGCCGGGGAGCTGTTTTTT,CASSPLTGGPVAGELFF
TRBJ2-1,-,TRBV27,-,TGTGCCAGCAGTTTGGGGAGCTTTACCCACAATGAGCAGTTCTTC,CASSLGSFTHNEQFF
TRBJ2-1,TRBD2,TRBV5-1,few,TGCGCCAGCAGCTTAGTTAGCGGGAACAATGAGCAGTTCTTC,CASSLVSGNNEQFF
TRBJ2-1,-,TRBV11-2,-,TGTGCCAGCAGCTCGGTACGGGGACGGTTCAATGAGCAGTTCTTC,CASSSVRGRFNEQFF
TRBJ1-1,-,TRBV19,-,TGTGCCAGTACCCAACTCGGGGGTAAGGGACTCACTGAAGCTTTCTTT,CASTQLGGKGLTEAFF
TRBJ2-7,TRBD2,TRBV19,few,TGTGCCAGTAGACCCCGGGCTAGCGGAATTTCCTACGAGCAGTACTTC,CASRPRASGISYEQYF
TRBJ2-7,TRBD2,TRBV6-5,-,TGTGCCAGCAGTTTCGGCGGTAGCGGGAGGGCCGGCGAGCAGTACTTC,CASSFGGSGRAGEQYF
TRBJ1-2,TRBD1,TRBV27,-,TGTGCCAGCAGGGAACAGGGGGCCAACTATGGCTACACCTTC,CASREQGANYGYTF